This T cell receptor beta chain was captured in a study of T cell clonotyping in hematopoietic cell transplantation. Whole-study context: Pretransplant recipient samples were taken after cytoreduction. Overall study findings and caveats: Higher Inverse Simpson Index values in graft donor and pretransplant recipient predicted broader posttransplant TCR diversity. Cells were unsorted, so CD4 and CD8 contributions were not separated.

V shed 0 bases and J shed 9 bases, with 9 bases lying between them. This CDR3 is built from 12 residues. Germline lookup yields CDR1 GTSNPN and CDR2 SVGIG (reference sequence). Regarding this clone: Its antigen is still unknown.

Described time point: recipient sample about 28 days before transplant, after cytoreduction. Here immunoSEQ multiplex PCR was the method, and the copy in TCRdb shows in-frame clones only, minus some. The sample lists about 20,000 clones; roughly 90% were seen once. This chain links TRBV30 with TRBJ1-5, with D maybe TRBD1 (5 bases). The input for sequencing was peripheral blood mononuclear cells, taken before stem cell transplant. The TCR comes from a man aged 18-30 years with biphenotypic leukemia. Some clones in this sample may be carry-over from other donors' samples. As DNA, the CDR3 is TGTGCCTGGAGTGTAGAGGGGCGGCCCCAGCATTTT. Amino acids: CAWSVEGRPQHF.